This T cell receptor beta chain was identified in a study of shared clonotypes between healthy human individuals. Some clones are missing from TCRdb's copy, which holds only in-frame ones; the method was immunoSEQ multiplex PCR. Among over a million clones listed, 98% were seen once. From germline, CDR1 is SGDLS and CDR2 YYNGEE. V lost 0 bases and J lost 2; bases outside the gene matches: 5. The CDR3 is made up of 16 amino acids. This chain connects TRBV9 to TRBJ2-1; the match to TRBD2 covers 7 bases. This receptor was identified in a man aged 25 to 40 in good health. The sample consisted of naive CD4+ T cells sorted from blood. Documented subset: CD45RA+ positively selected. DNA for the CDR3: TGTGCCAGCAGCGTAGGAGCTAGCGGAGCCTACAATGAGCAGTTCTTC. Protein product: CASSVGASGAYNEQFF.